Below, 15 T cell receptor beta chains from the same sample are listed, as sequenced in a study of control samples from healthy donors and cancer patients. Measured with immunoSEQ multiplex PCR; TCRdb has only the in-frame clones, and not every one. The sample lists 200,000 to 250,000 clones; 90% to 95% were seen once. Input material: blood. The receptors come from a man between 50 and 59 years old in good health.

V and J are TRBV15 and TRBJ1-5; tentative D call: TRBD1 (6 bases). The germline CDR1 and CDR2 sequences are LNHNV and YYDKDF (reference sequence). V was clipped by 4 bases and J by 7 bases, with 14 bases between them. CDR3 length: 14 residues. CDR3 loop: CATSIGQLRQPQHF. The CDR3 DNA reads TGTGCCACCAGCATTGGACAGTTAAGGCAGCCCCAGCATTTT.

The chain combines TRBV4-3 with TRBJ2-2; D not resolved. Germline loops: CDR1 LGHNA, CDR2 YSLEER. Trimming pared 0 bases from V and 6 bases from J, leaving 5 bases between. The CDR3 has 13 amino acids. The CDR3, as DNA: TGCGCCAGCAGCCAAGAGGGGTCCGGGGAGCTGTTTTTT. It specifies CASSQEGSGELFF.

The V gene is TRBV28, the J gene TRBJ2-2; 10 nucleotides match TRBD1. Germline values: CDR1 MDHEN, CDR2 SYDVKM. The CDR3 totals 18 residues. The ends lost 5 bases at V and 0 bases at J; junction bases unmatched: 9. The CDR3, as DNA: TGTGCCAGCAGTCCCTCGACAGGGGGCGACGCGAACACCGGGGAGCTGTTTTTT. Encoded protein: CASSPSTGGDANTGELFF.

V usage is TRBV5-6 and J usage is TRBJ2-1; 8 bases line up with TRBD2. V lost 4 bases, J lost 2 bases, and 8 bases stayed unmatched. The CDR3 contains 16 residues. The germline V gene has CDR1 SGHDT and CDR2 YYEEEE. The CDR3 region has the DNA TGTGCCAGCAGCCCGCTCACGGGGGGGACCTACAATGAGCAGTTCTTC. It encodes CASSPLTGGTYNEQFF.

The chain is built from TRBV11-3 and TRBJ2-1; D could derive from TRBD1 or TRBD2 (7 bases each). Germline V gene sequence: CDR1 SGHNT, CDR2 YENEEA. CDR3 length: 16 residues. V was clipped by 5 bases and J by 7 bases, with 21 bases between them. CDR3 loop: CASSPTQGVGRNEQFF. CDR3 DNA: TGTGCCAGCAGCCCCACCCAGGGGGTCGGGAGGAATGAGCAGTTCTTC. Combining the CDR3 with reference TRBV11-3 and TRBJ2-1 gives the whole variable domain EAGVVQSPRYKIIEKKQPVAFWCNPISGHNTLYWYLQNLGQGPELLIRYENEEAVDDSQLPKDRFSAERLKGVDSTLKIQPAELGDSAVYLCASSPTQGVGRNEQFFGPGTRLTVL.

This chain connects TRBV7-3 to TRBJ1-1; perhaps TRBD1 as D (5 bases). This CDR3 is built from 15 residues. The germline CDR1 and CDR2 sequences are SGHTA and FQGTGA. V shed 3 bases and J shed 11 bases, with 22 bases lying between them. CDR3 sequence reads: CASSLVPGLGSRAFF. In DNA form, the CDR3 reads TGTGCCAGCAGCTTGGTACCGGGACTCGGAAGTAGGGCTTTCTTT.

V is TRBV5-1 and J is TRBJ1-2; tentative D call: TRBD1 (6 bases). The CDR3 contains 15 residues. V gave up 4 bases and J gave up 4 bases, with 17 bases separating them. Germline values: CDR1 SGHRS, CDR2 YFSETQ. CDR3 sequence (DNA): TGCGCCAGCAGCCCCCAGGCAGGGGAAAGCTATGGCTACACCTTC. Translated: CASSPQAGESYGYTF.

The V gene is TRBV28, the J gene TRBJ2-7, with TRBD1 matching 10 bases. The trim removed 5 bases at V and 12 bases at J, leaving 10 bases unmatched. Germline values: CDR1 MDHEN, CDR2 SYDVKM. The CDR3 has 13 amino acids. The CDR3 spells CASSGTGAQRGYV. The DNA of the CDR3 is TGTGCCAGCAGTGGGACAGGGGCCCAGAGGGGGTACGTC.

J is TRBJ2-1 and V is TRBV24-1, with 10 bases aligning to TRBD2. CDR1 and CDR2 (germline): KGHDR, SFDVKD. J was trimmed by 2 bases and V by 8 bases; bases with no gene match: 2. CDR3 length equals 14 residues. The CDR3 DNA reads as TGTGCCACCATGAGCGGGGGGGCCTACAATGAGCAGTTCTTC. Its protein product is CATMSGGAYNEQFF.

V gene TRBV15 combines with J gene TRBJ2-2; D is perhaps TRBD1 or TRBD2 (7 bases each). Trimming took off 0 bases at V and 6 bases at J, with 20 bases between the two ends. Germline-derived CDR1 and CDR2 are LNHNV and YYDKDF (reference sequence). The CDR3 is 18 amino acids. The CDR3 region has the DNA TGTGCCACCAGCAGAGATAGGATCAACAGGGGAGGGGCCGGGGAGCTGTTTTTT. Amino acids: CATSRDRINRGGAGELFF.

V is TRBV3-1 (or the pseudogene TRBV3-2) and J is TRBJ2-3, with D hard to call. The germline V and J ends were trimmed by 2 bases and 5 bases, with 5 bases remaining between them. The germline gives CDR1 LGHDT, CDR2 YNNKEL (reference sequence). This CDR3 region has 12 residues. CDR3 residues: CASSQLGDTQYF. Written as DNA, the CDR3 is TGTGCCAGCAGCCAACTCGGAGATACGCAGTATTTT.

The chain couples TRBV5-5 to TRBJ1-1; D is unresolved. This CDR3 contains 13 residues. Trimming removed 2 bases at V and 1 base at J, with 6 bases between. From germline, CDR1 is SGHKS and CDR2 YYEKEE (reference sequence). The CDR3 is CASSFRGNTEAFF. The CDR3 DNA is TGTGCCAGCAGCTTCCGGGGGAACACTGAAGCTTTCTTT.

The chain carries TRBV7-2 and TRBJ2-1; the D gene is possibly TRBD2 (7 bases). Germline-derived CDR1 and CDR2 are SGHTA and FQGNSA. The CDR3 has 14 residues. Trimming left V 5 bases short and J 4 bases short, with 12 bases between. The CDR3 DNA reads TGTGCCAGCAGCGAGGGGGGGGCTTACAATGAGCAGTTCTTC. This translates into CASSEGGAYNEQFF.

V is TRBV6-2 or TRBV6-3 and J is TRBJ2-7, with 10 bases aligning to TRBD1. CDR3 length: 14 amino acids. Looked up from germline, CDR1 is MNHEY and CDR2 is SVGEGT. V shed 4 bases and J 6 bases; nucleotides not matched to a gene: 6. CDR3: CASSSRTGGGEQYF. The CDR3 nucleotides are TGTGCCAGCAGTTCTCGGACAGGGGGAGGCGAGCAGTACTTC.

This clone was picked up one time. CDR3 loop: CATSARQGTNTEAFF. The CDR3 DNA sequence: TGTGCCACCAGCGCCCGACAGGGGACGAACACTGAAGCTTTCTTT. The chain carries TRBV15 and TRBJ1-1; 8 bases are a match to TRBD1. J was trimmed by 1 base and V by 5 bases; bases with no gene match: 6. The germline V gene has CDR1 LNHNV and CDR2 YYDKDF (reference sequence). This CDR3 comprises 15 residues.